This TCR beta chain was found in a study of OX40 agonist ivuxolimab in advanced cancers. As for the study in general: Treatment of patients was with ivuxolimab, an agonistic anti-OX40 (CD134) antibody. Findings of the study overall: Clonal expansion was seen in CD4+ and CD8+ blood T cells by week 6 at 0.1 to 3.0 mg/kg.

Comment on this clone: Its antigen is as yet unknown.

Data came from immunoSEQ multiplex PCR; TCRdb stores just in-frame clones and leaves some out. The sample lists 77,000 or so clones; roughly 80% were seen once. The sequence derives from an adult with an advanced solid tumor such as melanoma, head and neck, liver or kidney cancer. This material consisted of CD4+ or CD8+ T cells sorted from blood, taken in a trial of the OX40 agonist ivuxolimab.

In nucleotides, the CDR3 is TGTGCCAGCAGCTTAGTGACCGTCCCTACTAGGTGGAATGAGCAGTTCTTC. This sequence encodes CASSLVTVPTRWNEQFF. The V call is TRBV7-6, the J call TRBJ2-1; D may be TRBD2 (5 bases). CDR1 SGHVS and CDR2 FNYEAQ come from the germline V gene. There are 17 residues in the CDR3. Trimming shortened V by 1 base and J by 7 bases, and 20 bases separated the two germline ends.